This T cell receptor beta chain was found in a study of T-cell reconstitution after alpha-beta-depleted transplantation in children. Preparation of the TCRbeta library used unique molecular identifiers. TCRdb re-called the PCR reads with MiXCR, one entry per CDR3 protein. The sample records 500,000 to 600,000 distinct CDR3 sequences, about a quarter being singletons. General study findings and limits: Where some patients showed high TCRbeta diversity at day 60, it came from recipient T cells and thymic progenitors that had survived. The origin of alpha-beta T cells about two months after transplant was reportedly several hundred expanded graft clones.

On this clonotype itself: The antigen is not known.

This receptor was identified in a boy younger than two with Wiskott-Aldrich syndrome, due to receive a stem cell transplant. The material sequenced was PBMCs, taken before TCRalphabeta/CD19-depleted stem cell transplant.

The CDR3 is CAISGTSGGLSYEQYF. The CDR3 DNA is TGTGCCATCAGTGGGACTAGCGGGGGCCTCTCCTACGAGCAGTACTTC. The rearrangement joins TRBV10-3 to TRBJ2-7; the match to TRBD2 covers 13 bases. V lost 4 bases and J lost 0; bases outside the gene matches: 3. The CDR3 consists of 16 residues. CDR1 and CDR2 from the germline V gene are ENHRY and SYGVKD.